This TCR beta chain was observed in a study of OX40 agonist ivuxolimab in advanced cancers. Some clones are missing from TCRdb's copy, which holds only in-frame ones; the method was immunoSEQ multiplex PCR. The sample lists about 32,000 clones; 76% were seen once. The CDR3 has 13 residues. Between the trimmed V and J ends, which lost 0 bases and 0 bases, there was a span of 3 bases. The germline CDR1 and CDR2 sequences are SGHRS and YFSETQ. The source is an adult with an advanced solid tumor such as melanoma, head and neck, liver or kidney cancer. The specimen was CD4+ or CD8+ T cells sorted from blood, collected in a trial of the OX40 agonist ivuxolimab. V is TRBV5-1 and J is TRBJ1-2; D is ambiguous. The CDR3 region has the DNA TGCGCCAGCAGCTTGGGATCTAACTATGGCTACACCTTC. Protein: CASSLGSNYGYTF.